These 26 T cell receptor beta chains originate from one sample sequenced in a study of Ad26.COV2.S vaccination and SARS-CoV-2 variants. Some clones are missing from TCRdb's copy, which holds only in-frame ones; the method was immunoSEQ multiplex PCR. The table has about 280,000 clones, around 87% seen once. Regarding treatment: 15 to 20 received Ad26.COV2.S at low or high dose, single or two shots; about 5 received placebo; per-sample allocation not given. Samples analyzed were those drawn on day 63 after the first vaccine or placebo injection. The source material was peripheral blood, sampled in a trial of Ad26.COV2.S vaccine versus placebo. These receptors all come from a person aged 18-65 years who received the Ad26.COV2.S COVID-19 vaccine or a placebo.

V and J are TRBV4-3 and TRBJ2-7, with TRBD1 matching over 9 bases. The J segment lost 6 bases and the V segment lost 1 base, leaving 10 bases of the junction unmatched. Germline CDR1 reads LGHNA; CDR2 reads YSLEER. The CDR3 runs to 16 residues. CDR3 DNA: TGCGCCAGCAGCCAAGGGTACCGGGACAGGGATCGCGAGCAGTACTTC. Encoded protein: CASSQGYRDRDREQYF.

V and J are TRBV28 and TRBJ1-1, with 10 positions matching TRBD1. With 2 bases clipped from V and 0 bases from J, the junction kept 15 bases outside the gene matches. Germline V gene sequence: CDR1 MDHEN, CDR2 SYDVKM. There are 20 residues in the CDR3. CDR3 residues: CASSLIGTWDRGHMNTEAFF. CDR3 nucleotide sequence: TGTGCCAGCAGTTTAATTGGTACATGGGACAGGGGCCACATGAACACTGAAGCTTTCTTT. Combining the CDR3 with reference TRBV28 and TRBJ1-1 gives the whole variable domain DVKVTQSSRYLVKRTGEKVFLECVQDMDHENMFWYRQDPGLGLRLIYFSYDVKMKEKGDIPEGYSVSREKKERFSLILESASTNQTSMYLCASSLIGTWDRGHMNTEAFFGQGTRLTVV.

This CDR3 is CASSLQGLSGNTIYF. In nucleotides, the CDR3 is TGCGCCAGCAGCTTACAGGGGCTCTCTGGAAACACCATATATTTT. The chain couples TRBV5-1 to TRBJ1-3, with TRBD1 matching over 7 bases. The CDR3 length is 15 residues. Germline lookup yields CDR1 SGHRS and CDR2 YFSETQ. Trimming cost V 2 bases and J 0 bases; bases outside gene matches: 2.

With regard to this clone: This same CDR3 is encoded by further DNA sequences in the sample. The CDR3 DNA reads TGTGCCAGCAGCGGACAGGTGAACACTGAAGCTTTCTTT. It specifies CASSGQVNTEAFF. The chain employs TRBV2 and TRBJ1-1; 7 bases agree with TRBD1. Per the germline V gene, CDR1 is SNHLY and CDR2 is FYNNEI. The CDR3 spans 13 residues. V dropped 6 bases and J dropped 0; count of bases not matched to a gene: 1.

The V call is TRBV11-3, the J call TRBJ2-3; D is ambiguous. The germline gives CDR1 SGHNT, CDR2 YENEEA. The CDR3 consists of 13 residues. Trimming cost V 5 bases and J 6 bases, with 12 bases left between them. The CDR3 sequence: CASSTRITDTQYF. The DNA for the CDR3 is TGTGCCAGCAGCACCCGGATAACGGATACGCAGTATTTT.

The V call is TRBV5-1, the J call TRBJ2-1; 9 bases map to TRBD1. The CDR3 extends over 19 amino acids. Germline V CDR1 and CDR2: SGHRS, YFSETQ. Trimming cost V 4 bases and J 1 base; bases outside gene matches: 15. As DNA, the CDR3 is TGCGCCAGCAGCCCCGGGGGGACAGGGAGTTCGCGATCCTACAATGAGCAGTTCTTC. Its translation: CASSPGGTGSSRSYNEQFF.

The sample holds a few counts of this clone. The J gene is TRBJ1-1, the V gene TRBV27; TRBD1 agrees at 9 bases. J gave up 5 bases and V 6 bases, and 4 bases lay outside the gene matches. The CDR3 length is 13 residues. CDR1 MNHEY and CDR2 SMNVEV come from the germline V gene (reference sequence). CDR3 in DNA: TGTGCCAGCAGGCCCGACAGGGGGACTGAAGCTTTCTTT. The encoded protein is CASRPDRGTEAFF.

This sequence joins TRBV28 and TRBJ2-1, with D maybe TRBD1 (6 bases). V was cut by 6 bases and J by 9 bases, with 18 bases left in between. Germline CDR1 MDHEN, CDR2 SYDVKM. The CDR3 contains 14 residues. The CDR3 protein is CASRTGHSAGEQFF. The CDR3 DNA is TGTGCCAGCAGGACGGGACACTCGGCGGGTGAGCAGTTCTTC. The full variable domain, completed using reference TRBV28 and TRBJ2-1, is DVKVTQSSRYLVKRTGEKVFLECVQDMDHENMFWYRQDPGLGLRLIYFSYDVKMKEKGDIPEGYSVSREKKERFSLILESASTNQTSMYLCASRTGHSAGEQFFGPGTRLTVL.

The chain joins TRBV19 to TRBJ2-2; 10 bases are shared with TRBD2. Germline trimming cut 5 bases from V and 8 bases from J; bases unmatched to any gene: 5. Germline values: CDR1 LNHDA, CDR2 SQIVND (reference sequence). The CDR3 is 14 residues long. Written as DNA, the CDR3 is TGTGCCAGTAGTTCCCAACTAGCGGGGGGGGAGCTGTTTTTT. The encoded protein is CASSSQLAGGELFF. The complete variable domain, with remaining parts taken from reference TRBV19 and TRBJ2-2, reads DGGITQSPKYLFRKEGQNVTLSCEQNLNHDAMYWYRQDPGQGLRLIYYSQIVNDFQKGDIAEGYSVSREKKESFPLTVTSAQKNPTAFYLCASSSQLAGGELFFGEGSRLTVL.

This chain links TRBV7-2 with TRBJ2-7, with D perhaps TRBD2 (5 bases). The V gene lost 1 base and the J gene lost 0 bases, with 16 bases spanning the gap. The V gene's germline CDR1 is SGHTA and CDR2 FQGNSA. The CDR3 spans 17 residues. As DNA, the CDR3 is TGTGCCAGCAGCTTAGGCGGGTTGGGCCCAAGCTCCTACGAGCAGTACTTC. Its protein is CASSLGGLGPSSYEQYF.

The rearrangement links TRBV11-2 to TRBJ1-5, with D uncertain. The length of the CDR3 is 15 residues. The V end lost 0 bases, the J end lost 5 bases, and 11 bases lay between the germline ends. Germline values: CDR1 SGHAT, CDR2 FQNNGV. This CDR3 is CASSLDSAPYQPQHF. The CDR3 DNA follows: TGTGCCAGCAGCTTAGATTCGGCACCTTATCAGCCCCAGCATTTT.

The rearrangement uses TRBV19 and TRBJ2-5, with D perhaps TRBD2 (6 bases). The CDR3 totals 14 residues. The germline gives CDR1 LNHDA, CDR2 SQIVND (reference sequence). V lost 3 bases and J lost 5, with 13 bases in between. CDR3 coding DNA: TGTGCCAGTAGTATCCCGACTAGACCGGAGACCCAGTACTTC. Protein sequence: CASSIPTRPETQYF.

The chain employs TRBV11-2 and TRBJ2-5; TRBD2 agrees at 10 bases. In germline, CDR1 is SGHAT, CDR2 FQNNGV. The CDR3 has 17 amino acids. The V gene end was trimmed by 5 bases and the J gene end by 4 bases; junction bases not matched to a gene: 13. The CDR3 reads CASSPWLVAGGGETQYF. In DNA form, the CDR3 reads TGTGCCAGCAGCCCCTGGTTGGTAGCGGGAGGAGGAGAGACCCAGTACTTC.

The chain is built from TRBV24-1 and TRBJ1-5; D not certain. Per germline, CDR1 KGHDR and CDR2 SFDVKD. V shed 0 bases and J shed 5 bases, with 4 bases lying between them. The CDR3 spans 13 residues. CDR3 DNA sequence: TGTGCCACCAGTGATTTGTCGCATCAGCCCCAGCATTTT. It is translated as CATSDLSHQPQHF.

This chain connects TRBV18 to TRBJ1-1; TRBD1 agrees at 11 bases. The V and J ends lost 4 bases and 5 bases, in that order; junction bases with no gene match: 9. CDR3 size: 16 residues. Germline CDR1 reads KGHSH; CDR2 reads LQKENI. The CDR3 protein is CASSLRTGGLRTEAFF. The CDR3 DNA is TGTGCCAGCTCACTACGGACAGGGGGCTTGAGGACTGAAGCTTTCTTT.

V usage is TRBV6-5 and J usage is TRBJ2-7; D ambiguous. Looked up from germline, CDR1 is MNHEY and CDR2 is SVGAGI. V gave up 6 bases and J gave up 4 bases, with 13 bases separating them. This CDR3 comprises 13 residues. The CDR3 coding sequence is TGTGCCAGCAGCCGCGAGTGGGATTACGAGCAGTACTTC. Translation: CASSREWDYEQYF.

The chain joins TRBV7-6 to TRBJ2-3; D not resolved. In germline, CDR1 is SGHVS, CDR2 FNYEAQ. This CDR3 has 13 amino acids. Trimming removed 3 bases at V and 2 bases at J, with 6 bases between. The CDR3 coding sequence is TGTGCCAGCAGCTTCGGAAACACAGATACGCAGTATTTT. Translated, it gives CASSFGNTDTQYF.

The table lists this clone with a few counts. The chain links TRBV20-1 to TRBJ2-1, with unresolved D. Per the germline V gene, CDR1 is DFQATT and CDR2 is SNEGSKA (reference sequence). The CDR3 has 11 residues. V was cut by 2 bases and J by 7 bases, with 6 bases left in between. DNA of the CDR3: TGCAGTGCTAGAACGGAGAATGAGCAGTTCTTC. This gives the protein CSARTENEQFF.

The rearrangement uses TRBV11-2 and TRBJ1-2; D not resolved. Germline V lookup: CDR1 SGHAT, CDR2 FQNNGV. The CDR3 is made up of 13 amino acids. V gave up 5 bases and J gave up 2 bases, with 9 bases separating them. The CDR3 loop reads CASSPAGNYGYTF. The CDR3 nucleotides are TGTGCCAGCAGCCCCGCGGGGAACTATGGCTACACCTTC.

The V and J genes are TRBV5-5 and TRBJ1-3; maybe TRBD1 (5 bases). CDR1 and CDR2 from the germline V gene are SGHKS and YYEKEE (reference sequence). V shed 0 bases and J shed 3 bases, with 13 bases lying between them. CDR3 length equals 16 residues. This chain's CDR3 is CASSLGGAGRGNTIYF. CDR3 coding DNA: TGTGCCAGCAGCTTGGGAGGCGCGGGGCGTGGAAACACCATATATTTT.

CDR3 in amino acids: CASSLGSRSTDTQYF. Written as DNA, the CDR3 is TGTGCCAGCTCACTCGGCTCACGTAGCACAGATACGCAGTATTTT. The chain has TRBV18 and TRBJ2-3; no definite D call. Trimming shortened V by 4 bases and J by 0 bases, and 11 bases separated the two germline ends. CDR1 KGHSH and CDR2 LQKENI come from the germline V gene. This CDR3 is built from 15 residues.

This clone has only one observation. The chain uses TRBV5-1 and TRBJ2-5, with D maybe TRBD1 (6 bases). In germline, CDR1 is SGHRS, CDR2 YFSETQ. The CDR3 covers 14 residues. V lost 2 bases, J lost 2 bases, and 10 bases lay in between. The CDR3 protein is CASSFKGVQETQYF. CDR3 sequence (DNA): TGCGCCAGCAGCTTCAAGGGGGTACAAGAGACCCAGTACTTC.

The rearrangement uses TRBV5-5 and TRBJ1-3, with no clear D. The germline CDR1 and CDR2 sequences are SGHKS and YYEKEE (reference sequence). The CDR3 is 14 amino acids. Trimming left V 0 bases short and J 4 bases short, with 8 bases between. CDR3 bases: TGTGCCAGCAGCTTGGAGGGTCTCGGAAACACCATATATTTT. It specifies CASSLEGLGNTIYF.

CDR3 nucleotides: TGTGCCAGCAGTGGGACAGGTGCCATCTCTGGAAACACCATATATTTT. This gives the protein CASSGTGAISGNTIYF. The chain couples TRBV21-1 to TRBJ1-3; TRBD1, the table's D call, was not compared with the DNA. TRBV21-1 is a recognized pseudogene. The CDR3 consists of 16 residues.

The chain employs TRBV4-2 and TRBJ2-5; a weak D match, TRBD1 (5 bases). This CDR3 is 15 amino acids long. Trimming cost V 5 bases and J 1 base, with 14 bases left between them. Germline V CDR1 and CDR2: LGHNA, YNFKEQ. CDR3 amino acids: CASSDMGQSQETQYF. CDR3 nucleotide sequence: TGTGCCAGCAGCGACATGGGGCAGAGCCAAGAGACCCAGTACTTC.

This clone was detected only a few times. The rearrangement links TRBV2 to TRBJ2-7; 7 nucleotides match TRBD1. The germline V gene encodes CDR1 SNHLY and CDR2 FYNNEI. This CDR3 spans 14 amino acids. V was pared by 6 bases and J by 0 bases, with 5 bases of the junction left unmatched. The DNA of the CDR3 is TGTGCCAGCAGCCTGGACAGGAGCTCCTACGAGCAGTACTTC. Translating it yields CASSLDRSSYEQYF.